This TCR beta chain was found in a study of immune cell composition in non-small cell lung cancer. In the study overall: Tumours were mainly lung adenocarcinoma or squamous cell carcinoma.

This clone was picked up a small number of times. As yet, its antigen is unknown. V shed 0 bases, J shed 5 bases, and the junction held 3 bases outside the gene matches. Germline values: CDR1 SGHAT, CDR2 FQNNGV. There are 14 residues in the CDR3. General study findings and limits: Clones >0.5% enriched in tumour were rarer in adenocarcinoma (around 33%) than squamous (approximately 80%).

Normal lung sampling was at least 3 cm from the tumour, as distant as possible. Frozen unsorted single-cell suspensions supplied the genomic DNA. Using immunoSEQ multiplex PCR, the repertoire was profiled, and TCRdb retains in-frame clones only, with some absent. Of about 6,700 clones in the sample, roughly 69% are singletons; the top ten hold about 11%. Sequencing input: non-adjacent lung tissue. This receptor was taken from a human donor with non-small cell lung cancer. This chain joins TRBV11-2 and TRBJ1-2, with 7 bases matching TRBD1. In DNA, the CDR3 is TGTGCCAGCAGCTTAGAGAGGACAGGTTATGGCTACACCTTC. It codes for CASSLERTGYGYTF.